One and the same sample provided the 32 T cell receptor beta chains below, sequenced in a study of T cell repertoires in cytomegalovirus infection. These receptors lack a known antigen. TCRdb called the reads again in MiXCR, with one record for every CDR3 protein. There are approximately 120,000 distinct CDR3 sequences in the sample; about 30% occur only once, and about 81% lies in the top ten. The sequences come from CD8+ T cells from cultured PBMCs, collected from culture after CMV antigen stimulation. These receptors all stem from a human donor in good health (CMV status not recorded). Some clones in this sample may be carry-over from other donors' samples.

The chain joins TRBV7-6 to TRBJ2-1; 8 bases align to TRBD2. Looked up from germline, CDR1 is SGHVS and CDR2 is FNYEAQ. V was pared by 5 bases and J by 1 base, with 16 bases of the junction left unmatched. The CDR3 has 19 amino acids. CDR3 DNA: TGTGCCAGCAGCCCTAGGTTTGGCGGGAGGTCGACATCCTACAATGAGCAGTTCTTC. This codes for CASSPRFGGRSTSYNEQFF.

The chain links TRBV2 to TRBJ1-1; 7 bases line up with TRBD1. From germline, CDR1 is SNHLY and CDR2 FYNNEI. The junction had 3 bases not matched to a gene; V was cut back by 2 bases and J by 0 bases. The CDR3 loop spans 15 amino acids. The CDR3, as DNA: TGTGCCAGCAGTGAATGGGGGACAGTGAACACTGAAGCTTTCTTT. Translated, it gives CASSEWGTVNTEAFF.

The J gene is TRBJ1-6, the V gene TRBV27, with 7 bases fitting TRBD1. This CDR3 is 18 amino acids long. Germline V CDR1 and CDR2: MNHEY, SMNVEV (reference sequence). J was trimmed by 0 bases and V by 5 bases; bases with no gene match: 10. DNA of the CDR3: TGTGCCAGCAGTCGCAGACAGGGAAAGAGCTCCTATAATTCACCCCTCCACTTT. This codes for CASSRRQGKSSYNSPLHF.

This clonotype was counted a few times. In DNA, the CDR3 is TGTGCCAGCAGCTTGGCGGGGGTGGGCACAGATACGCAGTATTTT. Its protein is CASSLAGVGTDTQYF. The J gene is TRBJ2-3, the V gene TRBV5-4, with D perhaps TRBD2 (6 bases). Germline V gives CDR1 SGHNT, CDR2 YYREEE (reference sequence). The CDR3 length is 15 residues. The V gene lost 0 bases and the J gene lost 1 base, with 9 bases spanning the gap.

The chain has TRBV4-1 and TRBJ2-7, with unresolved D. Germline V lookup: CDR1 MGHRA, CDR2 YSYEKL. The ends were cut back, 0 bases at V and 0 bases at J, with 12 bases in the middle. The CDR3 runs 16 residues. CDR3 region: CASSQDLETPSYEQYF. The CDR3 region has the DNA TGCGCCAGCAGCCAAGATCTAGAGACTCCCTCCTACGAGCAGTACTTC.

The chain recombines TRBV6-4 with TRBJ2-1; 7 positions agree with TRBD2. This CDR3 spans 15 amino acids. CDR1 is MRHNA and CDR2 is SNTAGT in the germline V gene. The V and J ends lost 0 bases and 4 bases, in that order; junction bases with no gene match: 3. The CDR3: CASSDSASGYNEQFF. The DNA of the CDR3 is TGTGCCAGCAGTGACTCGGCTAGCGGTTACAATGAGCAGTTCTTC.

The genes are TRBV19 and TRBJ1-5; D not resolved. The length of the CDR3 is 18 residues. The V gene's germline CDR1 is LNHDA and CDR2 SQIVND (reference sequence). Trimming took off 5 bases at V and 2 bases at J, with 22 bases between the two ends. The CDR3 DNA reads as TGTGCCAGTAGTGCGCGCACCAGAGACGACCGGGGCAATCAGCCCCAGCATTTT. Translated, it gives CASSARTRDDRGNQPQHF.

This clonotype came up many times. The CDR3 protein is CASSPSGRGEQYF. CDR3 bases: TGTGCCAGCAGTCCCTCGGGCAGGGGGGAGCAGTACTTC. This chain uses TRBV12-3 or TRBV12-4 with TRBJ2-7; 7 positions match TRBD1. The CDR3 is 13 amino acids. Trimming cost V 5 bases and J 7 bases; bases outside gene matches: 8.

The chain employs TRBV5-6 and TRBJ2-1; the D gene could be TRBD1 or TRBD2 (5 bases each). Trimming took off 3 bases at V and 6 bases at J, with 13 bases between the two ends. The germline V gene encodes CDR1 SGHDT and CDR2 YYEEEE. This CDR3 contains 14 residues. Written as DNA, the CDR3 is TGTGCCAGCAGCTCAACCGGGACGATCAATGAGCAGTTCTTC. Its translation is CASSSTGTINEQFF.

This clonotype occurred a few times. The V gene is TRBV7-9, the J gene TRBJ1-2; D call uncertain. Germline V gene lookup returns CDR1 SEHNR and CDR2 FQNEAQ (reference sequence). V lost 3 bases to trimming and J lost 10 bases, with 9 bases between them. This CDR3 has 11 amino acids. The CDR3 here is CASSLGFDYTF. For the CDR3, the DNA is TGTGCCAGCAGCTTGGGTTTTGACTACACCTTC. Complete variable domain (other parts from reference TRBV7-9 and TRBJ1-2): DTGVSQNPRHKITKRGQNVTFRCDPISEHNRLYWYRQTLGQGPEFLTYFQNEAQLEKSRLLSDRFSAERPKGSFSTLEIQRTEQGDSAMYLCASSLGFDYTFGSGTRLTVV.

As concerns this clonotype: Compared with germline, one end of the junction differs, possibly owing to a read error. V is TRBV9 and J is TRBJ2-7, with TRBD1 matching 11 bases. Germline V gene lookup returns CDR1 SGDLS and CDR2 YYNGEE. The CDR3 is 15 residues long. The CDR3 protein is CASSPRTGGSSEQYF. The DNA for the CDR3 is TGTGCCAGCAGCCCGAGGACAGGGGGCTCCTCCGAGCAGTACTTC.

The CDR3 spells CSARAPTRETQYF. CDR3 DNA sequence: TGCAGTGCTAGAGCCCCAACGCGGGAGACCCAGTACTTC. V is TRBV20-1 and J is TRBJ2-5; no clear D gene. The CDR3 extends over 13 amino acids. The V end lost 1 base, the J end lost 5 bases, and 11 bases lay between the germline ends. Germline CDR1 is DFQATT and CDR2 is SNEGSKA (reference sequence).

This chain uses TRBV28 with TRBJ2-7, with D possibly matching TRBD2 (6 bases). Per the germline V gene, CDR1 is MDHEN and CDR2 is SYDVKM. This CDR3 is 14 amino acids long. Trimming removed 4 bases from V and 4 bases from J, with 14 bases in between. The chain's CDR3 is CASSWDLTAYEQYF. CDR3 nucleotide sequence: TGTGCCAGCAGTTGGGACTTAACGGCGTACGAGCAGTACTTC.

This clonotype was picked up many times. The chain joins TRBV5-4 to TRBJ1-6; no clear D gene. The CDR3 runs to 13 residues. Trimming cost V 4 bases and J 7 bases, with 9 bases left between them. The germline V gene has CDR1 SGHNT and CDR2 YYREEE (reference sequence). This CDR3 is CASSPGPNSPLHF. CDR3 in DNA: TGTGCCAGCAGCCCCGGGCCGAATTCACCCCTCCACTTT.

At least ten counts were recorded for this clonotype. The chain employs TRBV7-8 and TRBJ2-1, with TRBD2 matching over 9 bases. The CDR3 is made up of 16 amino acids. CDR1 SGHVS and CDR2 FQNEAQ come from the germline V gene. Trimming removed 1 base from V and 7 bases from J; junction bases left unmatched: 8. Written as DNA, the CDR3 is TGTGCCAGCAGCTTAGGGCGACTAGCGGTGTTAAATGAGCAGTTCTTC. As protein: CASSLGRLAVLNEQFF.

The chain recombines TRBV15 with TRBJ1-2; TRBD1 matches 7 bases. The ends lost 2 bases at V and 2 bases at J; junction bases unmatched: 5. The CDR3 sequence is 15 residues long. Germline lookup yields CDR1 LNHNV and CDR2 YYDKDF (reference sequence). Written as DNA, the CDR3 is TGTGCCACCAGCAGAAACCGGGGACAGAACTATGGCTACACCTTC. Its protein product is CATSRNRGQNYGYTF.

This clonotype was counted ten times or more. This chain uses TRBV12-3 or TRBV12-4 with TRBJ2-3; D is unresolved. CDR3 length: 14 amino acids. Trimming left V 1 base short and J 3 bases short, with 8 bases between. As DNA, the CDR3 is TGTGCCAGCAGTTTAGATTATTTGACAGATACGCAGTATTTT. This encodes CASSLDYLTDTQYF.

There are a few counts of this clonotype. This chain connects TRBV15 to TRBJ2-1; D tentatively reads TRBD1 or TRBD2 (5 bases each). CDR1 is LNHNV, CDR2 YYDKDF, per germline (reference sequence). Trimming took off 0 bases at V and 7 bases at J, with 13 bases between the two ends. There are 15 residues in the CDR3. In DNA form, the CDR3 reads TGTGCCACCAGCAGAGAAATAGGTGGGGGTAATGAGCAGTTCTTC. Its protein is CATSREIGGGNEQFF.

This chain joins TRBV4-1 and TRBJ2-3; a possible D gene is TRBD2 (5 bases). CDR1 and CDR2 (germline): MGHRA, YSYEKL. With 1 base removed from V and 8 bases from J, the gap between germline ends came to 19 bases. The CDR3 covers 16 residues. Written as DNA, the CDR3 is TGCGCCAGCAGCCAAGTTTCGGTGCATCCAGGAGGTACGCAGTATTTT. Its protein is CASSQVSVHPGGTQYF.

The sample holds many counts of this clonotype. J is TRBJ1-4 and V is TRBV5-4; no definite D call. Germline-derived CDR1 and CDR2 are SGHNT and YYREEE (reference sequence). Trimming shortened V by 2 bases and J by 0 bases, and 11 bases separated the two germline ends. This CDR3 contains 16 residues. The CDR3 is CASSLGRITTNEKLFF. CDR3 coding DNA: TGTGCCAGCAGCTTAGGCAGAATCACAACTAATGAAAAACTGTTTTTT. The full variable domain, with the rest looked up from reference TRBV5-4 and TRBJ1-4, is ETGVTQSPTHLIKTRGQQVTLRCSSQSGHNTVSWYQQALGQGPQFIFQYYREEENGRGNFPPRFSGLQFPNYSSELNVNALELDDSALYLCASSLGRITTNEKLFFGSGTQLSVL.

Comments on this clonotype: The germline gene is not matched at one end of the junction; a read error may be the cause. The CDR3 loop reads CVSSPLGAGGANVLTF. The DNA of the CDR3 is TGCGTCAGCAGCCCACTTGGGGCGGGTGGGGCCAACGTCCTGACTTTC. The rearrangement links TRBV4-1 to TRBJ2-6; possibly TRBD1 or TRBD2 for D (5 bases each). CDR1 and CDR2 (germline): MGHRA, YSYEKL. This CDR3 has 16 residues.

The CDR3 sequence is CASRYRAGADLSSETQYF. The DNA for the CDR3 is TGTGCCAGCAGGTATAGAGCGGGGGCCGATCTTTCGTCAGAGACCCAGTACTTC. The chain carries TRBV5-8 and TRBJ2-5; 8 positions agree with TRBD2. The CDR3 length is 18 residues. V trimming: 5 bases; J trimming: 4 bases; junction bases outside the gene matches: 19. Looked up from germline, CDR1 is SGHTS and CDR2 is YDEGEE. The full variable domain, with the rest looked up from reference TRBV5-8 and TRBJ2-5, is EAGVTQSPTHLIKTRGQQATLRCSPISGHTSVYWYQQALGLGLQFLLWYDEGEERNRGNFPPRFSGRQFPNYSSELNVNALELEDSALYLCASRYRAGADLSSETQYFGPGTRLLVL.

The chain carries TRBV7-6 and TRBJ1-1; D unclear. V dropped 2 bases and J dropped 6 bases, with 10 bases sitting between them. This CDR3 region has 13 residues. Germline CDR1 reads SGHVS; CDR2 reads FNYEAQ. CDR3 sequence (DNA): TGTGCCAGCAGCTTACTTCTTGGCGCTGAAGCTTTCTTT. It encodes CASSLLLGAEAFF.

This chain links TRBV19 with TRBJ1-1; TRBD1 aligns across 7 bases. V trimming: 8 bases; J trimming: 1 base; junction bases outside the gene matches: 4. Germline CDR1 LNHDA, CDR2 SQIVND (reference sequence). The CDR3 contains 13 residues. The CDR3 spells CASETGANTEAFF. The DNA of the CDR3 is TGTGCCAGTGAAACAGGGGCGAACACTGAAGCTTTCTTT. Based on the CDR3 plus reference TRBV19 and TRBJ1-1, the full variable domain is DGGITQSPKYLFRKEGQNVTLSCEQNLNHDAMYWYRQDPGQGLRLIYYSQIVNDFQKGDIAEGYSVSREKKESFPLTVTSAQKNPTAFYLCASETGANTEAFFGQGTRLTVV.

The genes are TRBV28 and TRBJ2-3; TRBD1 matches at 10 bases. V gave up 6 bases and J gave up 3 bases; unmatched junction bases: 6. Germline loops: CDR1 MDHEN, CDR2 SYDVKM. The CDR3 extends over 15 amino acids. The CDR3 here is CASRSGTGETDTQYF. For the CDR3, the DNA is TGTGCCAGCAGGTCCGGGACAGGGGAGACAGATACGCAGTATTTT.

This clonotype was seen a few times. In DNA, the CDR3 is TGTGCCAGTAGTATTGGAGGGGAGGCCGAGCAGTACTTC. Residues: CASSIGGEAEQYF. The chain carries TRBV19 and TRBJ2-7; maybe TRBD2 (6 bases). Germline loops: CDR1 LNHDA, CDR2 SQIVND (reference sequence). This CDR3 spans 13 amino acids. V lost 3 bases and J lost 6, with 12 bases in between.

The rearrangement uses TRBV5-1 and TRBJ1-1; weak D call: TRBD1 (6 bases). From germline, CDR1 is SGHRS and CDR2 YFSETQ. The V end was cut by 0 bases, the J end by 1 base, with 10 bases between. This CDR3 region has 15 residues. The CDR3 sequence is CASSLDLTGNTEAFF. The CDR3 coding sequence is TGCGCCAGCAGCTTGGACCTGACAGGGAACACTGAAGCTTTCTTT.

This clonotype was seen more than once but under ten times. V and J are TRBV10-2 and TRBJ1-2; TRBD1 is a possible D gene (6 bases). The germline V gene has CDR1 WSHSY and CDR2 SAAADI. Trimming stripped 3 bases from V and 6 bases from J, with 20 bases between. The CDR3 contains 16 residues. The CDR3 nucleotides read TGCGCCAGCAGTGAAGCTACGGTGGGGACAACTCATGGCTACACCTTC. It is translated as CASSEATVGTTHGYTF.

The chain combines TRBV5-1 with TRBJ2-6, with TRBD1 identical over 10 bases. V lost 4 bases to trimming and J lost 4 bases; unmatched junction nucleotides: 11. Looked up from germline, CDR1 is SGHRS and CDR2 is YFSETQ. This CDR3 contains 18 residues. The CDR3 loop reads CASSTTGGDSTGANVLTF. CDR3 DNA sequence: TGCGCCAGCAGCACGACAGGGGGCGATTCGACCGGGGCCAACGTCCTGACTTTC.

This clonotype has a handful of counts. The J gene is TRBJ2-3, the V gene TRBV20-1; the match to TRBD2 covers 8 bases. Germline trimming cut 0 bases from V and 2 bases from J; bases unmatched to any gene: 4. The CDR3 loop spans 15 amino acids. Per germline, CDR1 DFQATT and CDR2 SNEGSKA (reference sequence). CDR3: CSAREKRGYTDTQYF. In DNA form, the CDR3 reads TGCAGTGCTAGAGAAAAGCGGGGGTACACAGATACGCAGTATTTT.

This clonotype was detected only a few times. The chain is built from TRBV20-1 and TRBJ1-4, with no clear D. The CDR3 is made up of 13 amino acids. V dropped 1 base and J dropped 4 bases, with 7 bases sitting between them. Looked up from germline, CDR1 is DFQATT and CDR2 is SNEGSKA (reference sequence). CDR3 coding DNA: TGCAGTGCTAGAGTCCCCCTTAATGAAAAACTGTTTTTT. Translated: CSARVPLNEKLFF.

This clonotype was seen at least ten times. At one boundary the junction diverges from the germline segment, which might be a read error. The CDR3 DNA reads as TGTGCCAGCGGCTGGCCTAGCGGGGCCTACAGTGAGCAGTTCTTC. Translating gives CASGWPSGAYSEQFF. The chain links TRBV7-2 to TRBJ2-1; 9 bases are shared with TRBD2. The CDR3 is made up of 15 amino acids. Germline-derived CDR1 and CDR2 are SGHTA and FQGNSA. The variable domain in full, with the rest retrieved from reference TRBV7-2 and TRBJ2-1, is GAGVSQSPSNKVTEKGKDVELRCDPISGHTALYWYRQSLGQGLEFLIYFQGNSAPDKSGLPSDRFSAERTGGSVSTLTIQRTQQEDSAVYLCASGWPSGAYSEQFFGPGTRLTVL.